This TCR beta chain was recovered during a study of T cells in localized non-small cell lung cancer. The junction had 5 bases not matched to a gene; V was cut back by 3 bases and J by 6 bases. The CDR3 spans 14 residues. Per the germline V gene, CDR1 is SGHVS and CDR2 is FQNEAQ. As regards this clone: As yet, its antigen is unknown.

Using immunoSEQ multiplex PCR, the repertoire was profiled, and TCRdb retains in-frame clones only, with some absent. The sample has around 29,000 clones, 90% seen once. Study conclusions and caveats: Compared with tumor, uninvolved adjacent lung displayed greater T cell clonality, ranking highest overall. Detection in adjacent lung was observed for a median around 50 of the top 100 tumor clones. Longer overall survival accompanied higher blood T cell density.

The chain combines TRBV7-8 with TRBJ2-7; 10 bases fit TRBD2. The clonotype was recovered from a woman aged 40-69 years with stage I lung adenocarcinoma. Sequenced material: peripheral blood, taken before any cancer treatment. The CDR3 nucleotides are TGTGCCAGCAGCTTCTCGGCTAGCGGGAGCGAGCAGTACTTC. It codes for CASSFSASGSEQYF.